This TCR beta chain was recovered during a study of T-cell memory formation after mild COVID-19. In its sample, this clonotype was seen a few times. Using its own MiXCR run on the 5' RACE reads, TCRdb lists one record per CDR3 protein. The sample has 550,000 to 600,000 distinct CDR3 sequences, 17% seen once. There are 13 residues in the CDR3. With 4 bases removed from V and 4 bases from J, the gap between germline ends came to 10 bases. The chain recombines TRBV12-3 or TRBV12-4 with TRBJ2-5; D uncertain. The sequencing input was PBMCs or a T cell subset sorted from them (not recorded which). The source of this sequence is an adult woman who had mild COVID-19 (a few samples of this study predate the infection). Cell type and time point are not known. The CDR3 DNA follows: TGTGCCAGCAGTTCTCTGCGAGTAGAGACCCAGTACTTC. Translation gives CASSSLRVETQYF.